These T cell receptor beta chains were read from a single sample in a study of T cells after yellow fever vaccination. TCRdb passed the 5' RACE reads through MiXCR, listing each CDR3 protein once. The sample carries about 340,000 distinct CDR3 sequences, around 12% recorded once. Sequencing was performed on CD4+ T cells sorted from PBMCs, taken 15 days after the yellow fever booster vaccination. These receptors were taken from a young man who received the YFV17D yellow fever vaccine. Each CDR3 is given with its conserved first and last residue. D genes are given only for firm matches. Clone size is not always given. Where it is, it says once, few, many or a class for expanded clones.

J | D | size | V | DNA | CDR3
TRBJ2-7 | . | few | TRBV20-1 | TGCAGTGCTATGAGGGGTTACGAGCAGTACTTC | CSAMRGYEQYF
TRBJ2-2 | . | . | TRBV5-1 | TGCGCCAGCAGCTTGTTTGGGGAGACCGGGGAGCTGTTTTTT | CASSLFGETGELFF
TRBJ2-2 | TRBD2 | once | TRBV5-1 | TGCGCCAGCAGCTTGACTAGCGGGGGGTCGGCCGGGGAGCTGTTTTTT | CASSLTSGGSAGELFF
TRBJ2-5 | TRBD2 | few | TRBV5-1 | TGCGCCAGCAGCACCGGGACTAGTATACAAGAGACCCAGTACTTC | CASSTGTSIQETQYF
TRBJ2-1 | TRBD2 | many | TRBV7-3 | TGTGCCAGCAGCAAACTAGCGGGGGCTTACAATGAGCAGTTCTTC | CASSKLAGAYNEQFF
TRBJ1-5 | . | few | TRBV20-1 | TGCAGTGCTAGGGCCGGGACACTAAATCAGCCCCAGCATTTT | CSARAGTLNQPQHF
TRBJ2-1 | . | few | TRBV4-2 | TGTGCCAGCAGCCAAGATCTTCAGGGGGAGGGTGAGCAGTTCTTC | CASSQDLQGEGEQFF
TRBJ2-3 | . | few | TRBV20-1 | TGCAGTGCTAGACCCCGGGGACTCGAAGGTGCAGATACGCAGTATTTT | CSARPRGLEGADTQYF
TRBJ2-2 | . | . | TRBV6-5 | TGTGCCAGCATCTCTCCGAACACCGGGGAGCTGTTTTTT | CASISPNTGELFF
TRBJ2-5 | . | few | TRBV30 | TGTGCCTGGAGTGTGGGAGGAATTAGAGAGACCCAGTACTTC | CAWSVGGIRETQYF
TRBJ1-1 | . | few | TRBV6-5 | TGTGCCAGCAGTTACGCAGGGAACATGAACACTGAAGCTTTCTTT | CASSYAGNMNTEAFF
TRBJ2-5 | TRBD2 | . | TRBV12-3/TRBV12-4 | TGTGCCAGCAGTTCGACCGGGACTAGCGGGGGACAGACCCAGTACTTC | CASSSTGTSGGQTQYF
TRBJ2-4 | . | few | TRBV3-1 | TGTGCCAGCAGCGCCGGGAGTGTTGACATTCAGTACTTC | CASSAGSVDIQYF
TRBJ1-2 | TRBD1 | few | TRBV4-1 | TGCGCCAGCAGCCAAGGACAGGGAGTCGGCTACACCTTC | CASSQGQGVGYTF
TRBJ2-2 | . | few | TRBV7-6 | TGTGCCAGCAGCCAACGTCCCCCGGTGAACACCGGGGAGCTGTTTTTT | CASSQRPPVNTGELFF
TRBJ2-2 | TRBD1 | . | TRBV2 | TGTGCCAGCCAACGGACAGGGGTTGACGGGGAGCTGTTTTTT | CASQRTGVDGELFF
TRBJ2-5 | . | few | TRBV6-6 | TGTGCCAGCAACCTAGGGAGGGGGATTAGTCCGGAGACCCAGTACTTC | CASNLGRGISPETQYF
TRBJ2-1 | TRBD2 | few | TRBV10-3 | TGTGCCATCAGGACGGAAGGAGCTAGCGGGGTGTACAATGAGCAGTTCTTC | CAIRTEGASGVYNEQFF